These 26 T cell receptor beta chains were sequenced from one sample in a study of T cell responses to AZD1222 COVID-19 vaccine. Sequencing used immunoSEQ multiplex PCR; TCRdb keeps in-frame clones, though not all of them. The sample carries 100,000 to 150,000 clones, approximately 90% recorded once. The input for sequencing was peripheral blood, taken 28 days after the second AZD1222 dose. These receptors were collected from an adult who received the AZD1222 COVID-19 vaccine.

This chain uses TRBV5-4 with TRBJ2-1; D unresolved. Germline V gene sequence: CDR1 SGHNT, CDR2 YYREEE (reference sequence). CDR3 length: 16 residues. Trimming removed 3 bases from V and 2 bases from J, with 15 bases in between. CDR3 in amino acids: CASSSNMHKPYNEQFF. The DNA of the CDR3 is TGTGCCAGCAGCTCCAATATGCACAAGCCCTACAATGAGCAGTTCTTC.

This chain uses TRBV5-1 with TRBJ1-2; TRBD1 matches 9 bases. The CDR3 sequence is 15 residues long. With 1 base clipped from V and 8 bases from J, the junction kept 9 bases outside the gene matches. Germline CDR1 is SGHRS and CDR2 is YFSETQ. Written as DNA, the CDR3 is TGCGCCAGCAGCTTGACAGGGGGCGCGGACGGAGGCTACACCTTC. Its protein product is CASSLTGGADGGYTF.

The chain recombines TRBV7-3 with TRBJ1-5; D remains unclear. Germline V gene lookup returns CDR1 SGHTA and CDR2 FQGTGA. The CDR3 contains 18 residues. The V and J ends lost 1 base and 4 bases respectively, with 20 bases between them. The CDR3 spells CASSLNGLGILLNQPQHF. The CDR3 DNA reads as TGTGCCAGCAGCTTAAACGGGCTCGGGATTCTTCTTAATCAGCCCCAGCATTTT.

The chain recombines TRBV6-5 with TRBJ2-3; D gene ambiguous. Germline-derived CDR1 and CDR2 are MNHEY and SVGAGI. The CDR3 covers 14 residues. V lost 0 bases, J lost 8 bases, and 12 bases lay in between. The CDR3 nucleotides read TGTGCCAGCAGTTACTCGATCGGAGTCGGTACGCAGTATTTT. Its protein is CASSYSIGVGTQYF.

Regarding this clone: An end of the junction differs from the germline gene, which may be a read error. The chain uses TRBV6-5 and TRBJ2-5; TRBD2 is a possible D gene (5 bases). This CDR3 comprises 13 residues. The germline CDR1 and CDR2 sequences are MNHEY and SVGAGI. CDR3: CASLGLSQETQYF. CDR3 nucleotides: TGTGCCAGCCTCGGACTTTCCCAAGAAACCCAGTACTTC.

The CDR3 nucleotides are TGTGCCAGCAGTCCGGGACAGGGGTTTCACACCTTC. Its translation: CASSPGQGFHTF. The chain links TRBV2 to TRBJ1-2; 10 bases line up with TRBD1. CDR1 and CDR2 from the germline V gene are SNHLY and FYNNEI. The V segment lost 5 bases and the J segment 12 bases; nucleotides outside the gene matches: 6. This CDR3 comprises 12 residues.

The V call is TRBV11-1, the J call TRBJ1-1; D is unresolved. There are 14 residues in the CDR3. Looked up from germline, CDR1 is SGHAT and CDR2 is FQDESV (reference sequence). V gave up 2 bases and J gave up 5 bases, with 12 bases separating them. CDR3 coding DNA: TGTGCCAGCAGCTTACCAAACCGAGATACTGAAGCTTTCTTT. It yields the protein CASSLPNRDTEAFF.

The V and J genes are TRBV7-9 and TRBJ2-3; D may be TRBD2 (6 bases). The V end was cut by 5 bases, the J end by 1 base, with 16 bases between. The CDR3 is 16 amino acids. Germline loops: CDR1 SEHNR, CDR2 FQNEAQ (reference sequence). As DNA, the CDR3 is TGTGCCAGCAGCACCCCGGATAGCGGTGGCACAGATACGCAGTATTTT. Amino acids: CASSTPDSGGTDTQYF.

The chain joins TRBV19 to TRBJ2-1; D tentatively reads TRBD1 or TRBD2 (6 bases each). V lost 4 bases, J lost 4 bases, and 11 bases lay in between. Germline CDR1 and CDR2: LNHDA and SQIVND (reference sequence). The CDR3 covers 14 residues. The CDR3 sequence is CASSRTAGYNEQFF. The CDR3 bases are TGTGCCAGTAGTAGGACAGCGGGTTACAATGAGCAGTTCTTC.

This chain joins TRBV5-1 and TRBJ1-4, with 10 bases fitting TRBD1. Germline-derived CDR1 and CDR2 are SGHRS and YFSETQ. The CDR3 consists of 14 residues. V lost 4 bases to trimming and J lost 8 bases; unmatched junction nucleotides: 5. The CDR3 DNA is TGCGCCAGCAGCAGGACAGGGGGGAGGGAAAAACTGTTTTTT. This codes for CASSRTGGREKLFF.

V and J are TRBV5-6 and TRBJ1-2; the D gene is possibly TRBD1 (6 bases). There are 15 residues in the CDR3. Trimming removed 4 bases at V and 1 base at J, with 14 bases between. Germline V CDR1 and CDR2: SGHDT, YYEEEE. CDR3 residues: CASSKWTAFNYGYTF. Written as DNA, the CDR3 is TGTGCCAGCAGCAAATGGACAGCGTTTAACTATGGCTACACCTTC.

This clone was detected a few times. The J gene is TRBJ1-5, the V gene TRBV21-1. TRBV21-1 is deemed a pseudogene. This CDR3 contains 19 residues. The CDR3, as DNA: TGTGCCAGCAGCAAAGAAGAAAAGAGCGATAAGACGGCCAATCAGCCCCAGCATTTT. It translates to CASSKEEKSDKTANQPQHF.

The V call is TRBV30, the J call TRBJ2-7; D not resolved. The V gene's germline CDR1 is GTSNPN and CDR2 SVGIG (reference sequence). The CDR3 totals 12 residues. V was clipped by 3 bases and J by 0 bases, with 6 bases between them. DNA for the CDR3: TGTGCCTGGAGCTGGGGCTCCTACGAGCAGTACTTC. Amino acids: CAWSWGSYEQYF.

CDR3 residues: CASSFYPRAGYHEQYF. The CDR3, as DNA: TGTGCCAGCAGTTTTTACCCCCGAGCAGGGTACCACGAGCAGTACTTC. The J gene is TRBJ2-7, the V gene TRBV28; maybe TRBD1 (5 bases). The CDR3 sequence is 16 residues long. Germline V CDR1 and CDR2: MDHEN, SYDVKM. The ends were cut back, 3 bases at V and 5 bases at J, with 20 bases in the middle.

This chain connects TRBV2 to TRBJ1-5; D might be TRBD1 (5 bases). Trimming took off 6 bases at V and 4 bases at J, with 10 bases between the two ends. This CDR3 is built from 13 residues. Germline CDR1 and CDR2: SNHLY and FYNNEI. The chain's CDR3 is CASRGTVNQPQHF. The CDR3 nucleotides read TGTGCCAGCAGGGGGACGGTGAATCAGCCCCAGCATTTT.

The chain joins TRBV23-1 to TRBJ2-4; the D call may be TRBD1 or TRBD2 (6 bases each). TRBV23-1 carries the ORF label, with uncertain function. This CDR3 is built from 14 residues. Trimming removed 4 bases from V and 7 bases from J, with 14 bases in between. The DNA of the CDR3 is TGCGCCAGCAGTCGGGGGGCGGTTTGGAACATTCAGTACTTC. Amino acid sequence: CASSRGAVWNIQYF.

The table lists this clone with a few counts. The chain combines TRBV7-9 with TRBJ2-2; D remains unclear. CDR3 size: 12 residues. Per the germline V gene, CDR1 is SEHNR and CDR2 is FQNEAQ (reference sequence). V lost 4 bases, J lost 6 bases, and 6 bases lay in between. CDR3 in DNA: TGTGCCAGCAGCTCGCTCTCCGGGGAGCTGTTTTTT. This encodes CASSSLSGELFF.

V usage is TRBV28 and J usage is TRBJ2-3; unclear D gene. The CDR3 loop spans 13 amino acids. The V and J ends lost 5 bases and 1 base respectively, with 7 bases between them. Germline loops: CDR1 MDHEN, CDR2 SYDVKM. This chain's CDR3 is CASSPLGTDTQYF. CDR3 bases: TGTGCCAGCAGTCCCCTGGGCACAGATACGCAGTATTTT.

V is TRBV12-5 and J is TRBJ1-2; TRBD1 matches at 9 bases. V gave up 5 bases and J gave up 6 bases; unmatched junction bases: 4. The CDR3 is 13 amino acids. In germline, CDR1 is LGHNT, CDR2 FRNRAP. The CDR3 bases are TGTGCTAGTGGTCACCGGGACAGGGATGGCTACACCTTC. Encoded protein: CASGHRDRDGYTF.

The genes are TRBV7-9 and TRBJ2-1; unclear D gene. Trimming shortened V by 7 bases and J by 4 bases, and 11 bases separated the two germline ends. The CDR3 is 13 residues long. Looked up from germline, CDR1 is SEHNR and CDR2 is FQNEAQ (reference sequence). The CDR3, as DNA: TGTGCCAGCACCACGGCCGTGTACAATGAGCAGTTCTTC. Protein: CASTTAVYNEQFF.

The V call is TRBV19, the J call TRBJ1-2; TRBD1 matches 11 bases. The J segment lost 5 bases and the V segment lost 2 bases, leaving 13 bases of the junction unmatched. Germline V gives CDR1 LNHDA, CDR2 SQIVND (reference sequence). The CDR3 totals 18 residues. The CDR3 sequence: CASSIRGQGAHPEYGYTF. The CDR3 DNA sequence: TGTGCCAGTAGTATAAGAGGACAGGGGGCCCACCCTGAATATGGCTACACCTTC.

The chain links TRBV19 to TRBJ2-6; tentatively, D is TRBD1 (6 bases). V was cut by 1 base and J by 0 bases, with 7 bases left in between. Looked up from germline, CDR1 is LNHDA and CDR2 is SQIVND (reference sequence). CDR3 length equals 16 residues. The CDR3 spells CASSIVTGSGANVLTF. The CDR3 DNA reads TGTGCCAGTAGTATAGTGACAGGCTCTGGGGCCAACGTCCTGACTTTC.

The rearrangement joins TRBV27 to TRBJ2-3, with 8 bases matching TRBD2. Germline CDR1 MNHEY, CDR2 SMNVEV (reference sequence). With 5 bases clipped from V and 4 bases from J, the junction kept 8 bases outside the gene matches. The CDR3 has 15 residues. As DNA, the CDR3 is TGTGCCAGCAGTCCCCTAGCGGGCCCGGCAGATACGCAGTATTTT. This encodes CASSPLAGPADTQYF.

CDR3 DNA: TGTGCCAGCAGTGAAGCTGGCCGAAGCTATGGCTACACCTTC. It translates to CASSEAGRSYGYTF. The J gene is TRBJ1-2, the V gene TRBV6-1; D gene ambiguous. Trimming left V 0 bases short and J 4 bases short, with 9 bases between. Germline V gene sequence: CDR1 MNHNS, CDR2 SASEGT. The CDR3 covers 14 residues.

In DNA, the CDR3 is TGTGCCAGCTCATCCGACAGGGGAACTTATCAGCCCCAGCATTTT. Amino acid sequence: CASSSDRGTYQPQHF. The chain combines TRBV18 with TRBJ1-5; 8 nucleotides agree with TRBD1. Germline CDR1 KGHSH, CDR2 LQKENI. V lost 5 bases to trimming and J lost 5 bases; unmatched junction nucleotides: 8. The CDR3 consists of 15 residues. The variable domain in full, with the rest retrieved from reference TRBV18 and TRBJ1-5, is NAGVMQNPRHLVRRRGQEARLRCSPMKGHSHVYWYRQLPEEGLKFMVYLQKENIIDESGMPKERFSAEFPKEGPSILRIQQVVRGDSAAYFCASSSDRGTYQPQHFGDGTRLSIL.

This chain joins TRBV12-3 or TRBV12-4 and TRBJ2-2; D is unclear. V was trimmed by 6 bases and J by 4 bases, leaving 9 bases between them. This CDR3 comprises 13 residues. The DNA for the CDR3 is TGTGCCAGCAGCCGACTGGGCACCGGGGAGCTGTTTTTT. It codes for CASSRLGTGELFF.